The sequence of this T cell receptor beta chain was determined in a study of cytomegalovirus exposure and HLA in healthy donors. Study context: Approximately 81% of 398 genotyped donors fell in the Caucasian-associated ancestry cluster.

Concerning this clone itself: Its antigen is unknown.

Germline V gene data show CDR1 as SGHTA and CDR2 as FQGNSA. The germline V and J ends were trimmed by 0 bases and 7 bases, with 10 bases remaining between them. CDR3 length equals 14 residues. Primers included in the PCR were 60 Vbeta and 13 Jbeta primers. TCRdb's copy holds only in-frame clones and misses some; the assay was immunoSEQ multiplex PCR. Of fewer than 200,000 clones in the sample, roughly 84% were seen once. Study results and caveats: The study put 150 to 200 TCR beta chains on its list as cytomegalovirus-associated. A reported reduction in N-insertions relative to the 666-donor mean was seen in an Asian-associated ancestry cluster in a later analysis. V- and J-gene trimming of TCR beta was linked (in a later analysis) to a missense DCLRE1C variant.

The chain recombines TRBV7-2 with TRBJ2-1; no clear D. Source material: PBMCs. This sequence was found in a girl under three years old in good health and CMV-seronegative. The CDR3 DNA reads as TGTGCCAGCAGCTTAGCATCTAGTCGGAATGAGCAGTTCTTC. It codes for CASSLASSRNEQFF.